The 14 T cell receptor beta chains presented below share a single source sample, sequenced in a study of T cells after yellow fever vaccination (dated by TCRdb to between 2019 and 2020). Library preparation used 5' RACE. Sequencing relied on an Illumina HiSeq 2500. TCRdb applied fastp at Q25 and MiXCR to the public reads, then kept only in-frame beta chains. Here each entry gathers all rows of one CDR3 protein and keeps the most common genes and DNA. The sample table records around 15,000 distinct CDR3 sequences; over 3.5% of these occur just once. The ten largest clones take up 0.4% of the sample. Per the publication, the treatment or condition label means: live attenuated yellow fever vaccine strain. The sample in question was PBMCs, either bulk or a sorted T-cell subset (CD4+, CD8+, memory, or dextramer-sorted; not recorded which), obtained 15 days after the yellow fever booster vaccination. The receptors here all came from a man aged 30 to 45 who received the YFV17D yellow fever vaccine.

This clonotype appeared many times. Here the CDR3 reads CASSYGSRGGEQYF. DNA of the CDR3: TGTGCCAGCAGCTATGGGTCTCGTGGAGGCGAGCAGTACTTC. The genes are TRBV7-2 and TRBJ2-7, with TRBD2 as a possible D gene (5 bases). This CDR3 contains 14 residues. Trimming cost V 4 bases and J 6 bases, with 16 bases left between them. Germline loops: CDR1 SGHTA, CDR2 FQGNSA.

This clonotype was seen many times. The rearrangement links TRBV20-1 to TRBJ1-4, with D perhaps TRBD1 (6 bases). The CDR3 has 13 residues. Per the germline V gene, CDR1 is DFQATT and CDR2 is SNEGSKA (reference sequence). Trimming stripped 4 bases from V and 8 bases from J, with 14 bases between. This chain's CDR3 is CSATTGYSEKLFF. The DNA of the CDR3 is TGCAGTGCTACCACAGGGTACTCAGAAAAACTGTTTTTT.

Judged by abundance, this clonotype is medium-sized. The junction differs from germline at one of its ends, possibly a read error. The chain links TRBV12-3 or TRBV12-4 to TRBJ2-1; 12 bases match TRBD2. The CDR3 totals 14 residues. As DNA, the CDR3 is TGTGCCAGCAGTCTAGCGGGAGGGCCCCATGAGCAGTTCTTC. Encoded protein: CASSLAGGPHEQFF.

This clonotype was seen ten or more times. The chain uses TRBV9 and TRBJ2-2; D is tentatively TRBD1 or TRBD2 (7 bases each). The CDR3 loop spans 17 amino acids. CDR1 and CDR2 (germline): SGDLS, YYNGEE. V lost 4 bases, J lost 0 bases, and 16 bases lay in between. The CDR3 protein is CASSPGGGTANTGELFF. For the CDR3, the DNA is TGTGCCAGCAGCCCAGGGGGAGGGACTGCGAACACCGGGGAGCTGTTTTTT.

The gene calls are TRBV4-3 and TRBJ2-7, with TRBD1 identical over 7 bases. Unmatched junction bases numbered 5, after V lost 3 bases and J lost 0 bases. This CDR3 contains 15 residues. In germline, CDR1 is LGHNA, CDR2 YSLEER. CDR3 loop: CASSHLGQTSYEQYF. CDR3 coding DNA: TGCGCCAGCAGCCACCTGGGACAGACCTCCTACGAGCAGTACTTC.

This clonotype came up many times. The V and J genes are TRBV4-2 and TRBJ1-4; unclear D gene. This CDR3 comprises 13 residues. Per the germline V gene, CDR1 is LGHNA and CDR2 is YNFKEQ. V lost 2 bases and J lost 8, with 9 bases in between. The CDR3: CASSQTTEEKLFF. CDR3 nucleotide sequence: TGTGCCAGCAGCCAAACCACAGAGGAAAAACTGTTTTTT.

There are many counts of this clonotype. This chain links TRBV7-8 with TRBJ2-1, with 11 bases matching TRBD2. This CDR3 region has 15 residues. Unmatched junction bases numbered 3, after V lost 5 bases and J lost 3 bases. Germline V CDR1 and CDR2: SGHVS, FQNEAQ. Here the CDR3 reads CASSHGLAGYNEQFF. The CDR3 DNA reads as TGTGCCAGCAGCCACGGACTAGCGGGCTACAATGAGCAGTTCTTC.

This clonotype was observed at least ten times. J is TRBJ1-2 and V is TRBV5-1; possible D gene TRBD1, 6 bases. From germline, CDR1 is SGHRS and CDR2 YFSETQ. Deletions cut 2 bases from V and 7 bases from J, with 21 bases between. The CDR3 totals 16 residues. This CDR3 is CASSFVDRTLSVGYTF. CDR3 DNA sequence: TGCGCCAGCAGCTTTGTAGACAGGACCCTATCAGTTGGCTACACCTTC.

This clonotype occurred many times. CDR3 sequence reads: CASVSGNGYNEQFF. The DNA for the CDR3 is TGTGCCAGTGTTAGCGGGAACGGCTACAATGAGCAGTTCTTC. The chain recombines TRBV19 with TRBJ2-1, with TRBD2 identical over 8 bases. The CDR3 consists of 14 residues. Trimming cost V 8 bases and J 3 bases; bases outside gene matches: 6. CDR1 LNHDA and CDR2 SQIVND come from the germline V gene (reference sequence).

This clonotype was observed many times. At one end, the junction sequence differs from germline, possibly due to a read error. The chain has TRBV27 and TRBJ2-7, with D perhaps TRBD1 (5 bases). The CDR3 spans 13 residues. Germline V gene data show CDR1 as MNHEY and CDR2 as SMNVEV (reference sequence). The CDR3 DNA is TGTGCCAGCACTTTAGGGCCAGGGTACGAGCAGTACTTC. Its protein is CASTLGPGYEQYF.

The chain links TRBV7-2 to TRBJ1-6, with D tentatively TRBD1 (6 bases). The CDR3 length is 14 residues. CDR1 is SGHTA and CDR2 is FQGNSA in the germline V gene. Trimming stripped 3 bases from V and 10 bases from J, with 13 bases between. The CDR3 nucleotides are TGTGCCAGCAGCTTCGGGACAATCCAATCACCCCTCCACTTT. This gives the protein CASSFGTIQSPLHF.

At least ten counts were recorded for this clonotype. J is TRBJ2-1 and V is TRBV2; 7 bases are a match to TRBD2. V lost 8 bases and J lost 6; bases outside the gene matches: 10. In germline, CDR1 is SNHLY, CDR2 FYNNEI. The CDR3 totals 14 residues. CDR3 sequence reads: CASASGVAGNEQFF. In DNA, the CDR3 is TGTGCCAGCGCTAGCGGAGTAGCGGGCAATGAGCAGTTCTTC. Full variable domain (remainder filled in from reference TRBV2 and TRBJ2-1): EPEVTQTPSHQVTQMGQEVILRCVPISNHLYFYWYRQILGQKVEFLVSFYNNEISEKSEIFDDQFSVERPDGSNFTLKIRSTKLEDSAMYFCASASGVAGNEQFFGPGTRLTVL.

There are many counts of this clonotype. This rearrangement joins TRBV6-1 to TRBJ1-1; a weak D match, TRBD1 (6 bases). Looked up from germline, CDR1 is MNHNS and CDR2 is SASEGT. The CDR3 totals 17 residues. V lost 3 bases to trimming and J lost 10 bases, with 27 bases between them. CDR3: CASSERAGTSDQGGAFF. The DNA for the CDR3 is TGTGCCAGCAGTGAGCGGGCAGGGACATCGGATCAGGGAGGAGCTTTCTTT.

This clonotype was seen many times. The V call is TRBV12-3 or TRBV12-4, the J call TRBJ1-5; maybe TRBD1 (5 bases). Between the trimmed V and J ends, which lost 3 bases and 4 bases, there was a span of 10 bases. This CDR3 comprises 14 residues. The CDR3 nucleotides are TGTGCCAGCAGTTTTGCAGGGACTAATCAGCCCCAGCATTTT. It specifies CASSFAGTNQPQHF.